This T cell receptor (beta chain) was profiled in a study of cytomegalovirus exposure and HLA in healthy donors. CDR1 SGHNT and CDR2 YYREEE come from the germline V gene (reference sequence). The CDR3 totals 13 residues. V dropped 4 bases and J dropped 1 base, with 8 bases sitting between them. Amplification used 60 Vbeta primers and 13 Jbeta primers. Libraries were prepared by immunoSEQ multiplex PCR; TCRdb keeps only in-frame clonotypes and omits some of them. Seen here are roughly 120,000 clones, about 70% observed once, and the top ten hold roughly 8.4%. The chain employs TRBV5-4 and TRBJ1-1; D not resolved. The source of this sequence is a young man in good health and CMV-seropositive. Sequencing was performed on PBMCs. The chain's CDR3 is CASSPEPNTEAFF. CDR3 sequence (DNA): TGTGCCAGCAGCCCGGAGCCGAACACTGAAGCTTTCTTT.